The entry below describes one TCR beta chain. The data originate from a study of blood T cell repertoires in COVID-19. About the research overall: From T cells, B-cell-depleted T cells, or PBMCs came the material, which was cDNA or gDNA.

Participant reports of clinical history set cohort assignment. Per the study methods: How many nucleated cells were present was estimated from reference gene primer amplification. The repertoire was sequenced with immunoSEQ multiplex PCR; TCRdb's copy has only in-frame clones and lacks some. The V and J calls and clone size come from that table; D and trimming were worked out from the DNA. This sample has hundreds of thousands of clones, with roughly 80% found just once. The trim removed 10 bases at V and 3 bases at J, leaving 6 bases unmatched. Germline CDR1 is ENHRY and CDR2 is SYGVKD. The length of the CDR3 is 13 residues.

The sample comprised PBMCs or T cells enriched from blood (not recorded which). The sequence was collected from a man aged 35-49 years who had been exposed to COVID-19. This sequence joins TRBV10-3 and TRBJ1-3; 7 nucleotides line up with TRBD1. CDR3 residues: CASTGDFGNTIYF. The CDR3 DNA sequence: TGTGCCAGCACAGGGGATTTTGGAAACACCATATATTTT.